The clone carrying this TCR beta chain has a single count. CDR3 length: 16 residues. Germline V CDR1 and CDR2: LGHNT, FRNRAP. The germline V and J ends were trimmed by 0 bases and 3 bases, with 15 bases remaining between them. The method was immunoSEQ multiplex PCR; TCRdb's version includes in-frame clones alone and lacks a portion of them. The sample has 45,000 to 55,000 clones; about four fifths are singletons. The record originates from a study of OX40 agonist ivuxolimab in advanced cancers. On the study more broadly: Ivuxolimab, an antibody that agonizes OX40 (CD134), was administered to the patients. Aged roughly 23 to 80 with a mean of 60 years, they were around 85% male.

This chain joins TRBV12-5 and TRBJ2-7; D is perhaps TRBD2 (6 bases). The sequence derives from an adult with an advanced solid tumor such as melanoma, head and neck, liver or kidney cancer. The sample in question was CD4+ or CD8+ T cells sorted from blood, obtained in a trial of the OX40 agonist ivuxolimab. The CDR3 sequence is CASGLVNKRVFYEQYF. CDR3 DNA sequence: TGTGCTAGTGGTTTGGTAAACAAGCGGGTGTTCTACGAGCAGTACTTC. Full variable domain (remainder filled in from reference TRBV12-5 and TRBJ2-7): DARVTQTPRHKVTEMGQEVTMRCQPILGHNTVFWYRQTMMQGLELLAYFRNRAPLDDSGMPKDRFSAEMPDATLATLKIQPSEPRDSAVYFCASGLVNKRVFYEQYFGPGTRLTVT.